The clone carrying this TCR beta chain has only one observation. The repertoire was sequenced with immunoSEQ multiplex PCR; TCRdb's copy has only in-frame clones and lacks some. The table includes some 130,000 clones, roughly three quarters detected once. V gave up 6 bases and J gave up 7 bases; unmatched junction bases: 8. Germline loops: CDR1 MNHEY, CDR2 SVGAGI. This CDR3 has 14 amino acids. This sample is part of a study of blood T cell repertoires in COVID-19. Study-level background: Both acute and convalescent COVID-19 samples were obtained from the United States, Italy and Spain.

This study enrolled people aged roughly 18 to 89 from around 26 US geographic areas. Recovery among Cohort 3 donors was established by two negative PCRs, clearance, or symptom resolution. The TCR sequence derives from a woman between 50 and 59 years old who had recovered from COVID-19. Sequencing input: PBMCs or T cells enriched from blood (not recorded which). The chain links TRBV6-5 to TRBJ2-7; 11 positions match TRBD1. CDR3: CASSGTGGWLEQYF. In DNA, the CDR3 is TGTGCCAGCAGCGGGACAGGGGGATGGTTGGAGCAGTACTTC.